A selection of T cell receptor beta chains follows, all from one sample in a study of blood T cell repertoires in COVID-19. The table came from immunoSEQ multiplex PCR; TCRdb's copy has only in-frame clones and leaves some out. Among more than 60,000 clones, around 90% were seen once, and the ten largest hold 43%. The material sequenced was peripheral blood. The receptors originated from a woman in her sixties or seventies with COVID-19, enrolled during active disease. CDR3s include the opening cysteine and the closing phenylalanine or tryptophan. D genes are given only for firm matches. Clone size is stated in some rows and not others, as once, few, many or a class when expanded.

J gene: TRBJ2-2
D gene: TRBD1
clone size: .
V gene: TRBV2
CDR3 protein: CASLRDRDAGELFF
CDR3 DNA: TGTGCCAGCCTCCGGGACAGGGATGCCGGGGAGCTGTTTTTT

J gene: TRBJ1-2
D gene: .
clone size: .
V gene: TRBV11-2
CDR3 protein: CASSEAMAGRYTF
CDR3 DNA: TGTGCCAGCAGCGAAGCGATGGCAGGGCGCTACACCTTC

J gene: TRBJ1-1
D gene: .
clone size: few
V gene: TRBV19
CDR3 protein: CASSAGPGNTEAFF
CDR3 DNA: TGTGCCAGTAGCGCAGGGCCGGGCAACACTGAAGCTTTCTTT

J gene: TRBJ2-1
D gene: .
clone size: .
V gene: TRBV7-9
CDR3 protein: CASSLRGSGYNEQFF
CDR3 DNA: TGTGCCAGCAGCTTAAGGGGGAGCGGATACAATGAGCAGTTCTTC

J gene: TRBJ1-5
D gene: .
clone size: .
V gene: TRBV6-2/TRBV6-3
CDR3 protein: CASSLQSNQPQHF
CDR3 DNA: TGTGCCAGCAGTCTACAGAGCAATCAGCCCCAGCATTTT

J gene: TRBJ2-1
D gene: .
clone size: .
V gene: TRBV24-1
CDR3 protein: CATSETTASEQFF
CDR3 DNA: TGTGCCACCAGTGAGACTACAGCATCTGAGCAGTTCTTC

J gene: TRBJ2-3
D gene: TRBD2
clone size: .
V gene: TRBV12-3/TRBV12-4
CDR3 protein: CASSFSGGSTYF
CDR3 DNA: TGTGCCAGCAGTTTCAGCGGGGGAAGTACTTATTTT

J gene: TRBJ2-7
D gene: .
clone size: .
V gene: TRBV19
CDR3 protein: CASSPSGRPYEQYF
CDR3 DNA: TGTGCCAGTAGTCCTTCAGGGAGGCCCTACGAGCAGTACTTC

J gene: TRBJ1-2
D gene: .
clone size: .
V gene: TRBV7-2
CDR3 protein: CASSLDKSYGYTF
CDR3 DNA: TGTGCCAGCAGCTTAGACAAAAGCTATGGCTACACCTTC

J gene: TRBJ1-1
D gene: TRBD1
clone size: once
V gene: TRBV6-6
CDR3 protein: CASSNRGGMNTEAFF
CDR3 DNA: TGTGCCAGCAGCAACAGGGGTGGCATGAACACTGAAGCTTTCTTT

J gene: TRBJ1-5
D gene: .
clone size: .
V gene: TRBV6-5
CDR3 protein: CASSPDSSSNQPQHF
CDR3 DNA: TGTGCCAGCAGCCCGGACAGCTCAAGCAATCAGCCCCAGCATTTT

J gene: TRBJ2-4
D gene: TRBD1
clone size: .
V gene: TRBV4-1
CDR3 protein: CASSQEGQGAETKNIQYF
CDR3 DNA: TGCGCCAGCAGCCAAGAAGGACAGGGGGCCGAGACCAAAAACATTCAGTACTTC

J gene: TRBJ1-6
D gene: .
clone size: .
V gene: TRBV10-3
CDR3 protein: CAISPLGSANDSPLHF
CDR3 DNA: TGTGCCATCAGTCCCCTGGGGAGCGCCAATGATTCACCCCTCCACTTT

J gene: TRBJ1-2
D gene: TRBD1
clone size: .
V gene: TRBV18
CDR3 protein: CASSPSGQGGINYGYTF
CDR3 DNA: TGTGCCAGCTCACCTTCCGGACAGGGCGGAATAAACTATGGCTACACCTTC

J gene: TRBJ1-2
D gene: .
clone size: once
V gene: TRBV6-2/TRBV6-3
CDR3 protein: CASSWVAGADGYTF
CDR3 DNA: TGTGCCAGCAGTTGGGTGGCAGGCGCTGATGGCTACACCTTC

J gene: TRBJ2-2
D gene: TRBD1
clone size: .
V gene: TRBV9
CDR3 protein: CASSVRGTTGELFF
CDR3 DNA: TGTGCCAGCAGCGTCAGGGGGACCACCGGGGAGCTGTTTTTT

J gene: TRBJ1-5
D gene: .
clone size: .
V gene: TRBV6-5
CDR3 protein: CASSPQGASNQPQHF
CDR3 DNA: TGTGCCAGCAGCCCGCAAGGGGCTAGCAATCAGCCCCAGCATTTT

J gene: TRBJ2-2
D gene: TRBD2
clone size: .
V gene: TRBV28
CDR3 protein: CASDLGGEGTGELFF
CDR3 DNA: TGTGCCAGCGACCTGGGGGGGGAGGGCACCGGGGAGCTGTTTTTT

J gene: TRBJ2-7
D gene: TRBD2
clone size: .
V gene: TRBV3-1/TRBV3-2
CDR3 protein: CANSQDGPGLAGSPSYEQYF
CDR3 DNA: TGTGCCAACAGCCAAGATGGACCGGGACTAGCGGGATCCCCCTCCTACGAGCAGTACTTC

J gene: TRBJ1-2
D gene: .
clone size: .
V gene: TRBV30
CDR3 protein: CAWSRGGRIYGYTF
CDR3 DNA: TGTGCCTGGAGTAGGGGGGGGCGCATCTATGGCTACACCTTC

J gene: TRBJ2-7
D gene: .
clone size: .
V gene: TRBV2
CDR3 protein: CASSEGGRVISYEQYF
CDR3 DNA: TGTGCCAGCAGTGAGGGGGGAAGGGTAATTTCCTACGAGCAGTACTTC

J gene: TRBJ1-1
D gene: .
clone size: .
V gene: TRBV7-9
CDR3 protein: CASSMTENTEAFF
CDR3 DNA: TGTGCCAGCAGTATGACAGAGAACACTGAAGCTTTCTTT

J gene: TRBJ1-6
D gene: TRBD1
clone size: .
V gene: TRBV5-4
CDR3 protein: CASSLSTGVTSPLHF
CDR3 DNA: TGTGCCAGCAGCTTGTCGACAGGGGTAACTTCACCCCTCCACTTT

J gene: TRBJ2-1
D gene: TRBD2
clone size: .
V gene: TRBV10-3
CDR3 protein: CAITDRTSGRSYNEQFF
CDR3 DNA: TGTGCCATCACCGACAGGACTAGCGGGAGATCCTACAATGAGCAGTTCTTC

J gene: TRBJ1-4
D gene: .
clone size: .
V gene: TRBV2
CDR3 protein: CASSDLGPGVGEKLFF
CDR3 DNA: TGTGCCAGCAGTGATTTAGGCCCAGGGGTTGGGGAAAAACTGTTTTTT

J gene: TRBJ2-5
D gene: .
clone size: .
V gene: TRBV7-7
CDR3 protein: CASSLAGTPPKYQETQYF
CDR3 DNA: TGTGCCAGCAGCTTAGCCGGGACTCCCCCAAAGTACCAAGAGACCCAGTACTTC

J gene: TRBJ2-7
D gene: TRBD2
clone size: .
V gene: TRBV6-2/TRBV6-3
CDR3 protein: CASSWTSGAREQYF
CDR3 DNA: TGTGCCAGCAGTTGGACTAGCGGGGCTCGGGAGCAGTACTTC

J gene: TRBJ1-5
D gene: .
clone size: .
V gene: TRBV13
CDR3 protein: CASSLGGQPQHF
CDR3 DNA: TGTGCCAGCAGCTTGGGAGGTCAGCCCCAGCATTTT

J gene: TRBJ2-7
D gene: .
clone size: .
V gene: TRBV18
CDR3 protein: CASSPRGLYYEQYF
CDR3 DNA: TGTGCCAGCTCACCCAGGGGACTATACTACGAGCAGTACTTC

J gene: TRBJ2-1
D gene: TRBD2
clone size: .
V gene: TRBV6-2/TRBV6-3
CDR3 protein: CASSYSSGGNEQFF
CDR3 DNA: TGTGCCAGCAGTTACTCGTCGGGGGGCAATGAGCAGTTCTTC

J gene: TRBJ1-1
D gene: .
clone size: .
V gene: TRBV5-6
CDR3 protein: CASSLLQGWTEAFF
CDR3 DNA: TGTGCCAGCAGCTTGCTGCAGGGGTGGACTGAAGCTTTCTTT

J gene: TRBJ2-5
D gene: TRBD1
clone size: .
V gene: TRBV28
CDR3 protein: CASSNSLGTASGETQYF
CDR3 DNA: TGTGCCAGCAGCAACTCCCTCGGGACAGCTTCGGGAGAGACCCAGTACTTC

J gene: TRBJ1-1
D gene: .
clone size: .
V gene: TRBV6-1
CDR3 protein: CASSATGRGKKTEAFF
CDR3 DNA: TGTGCCAGCAGTGCAACGGGCAGGGGAAAGAAAACTGAAGCTTTCTTT

J gene: TRBJ1-5
D gene: TRBD1
clone size: once
V gene: TRBV2
CDR3 protein: CASSLAPGGNQPQHF
CDR3 DNA: TGTGCCAGCAGTCTCGCCCCAGGGGGGAATCAGCCCCAGCATTTT

J gene: TRBJ2-2
D gene: .
clone size: .
V gene: TRBV3-1/TRBV3-2
CDR3 protein: CASSQDLCLWSGELFF
CDR3 DNA: TGTGCCAGCAGCCAAGATCTCTGCCTTTGGAGCGGGGAGCTGTTTTTT

J gene: TRBJ1-5
D gene: .
clone size: .
V gene: TRBV7-9
CDR3 protein: CASSSHAGRGYKGNQPQHF
CDR3 DNA: TGTGCCAGCAGCTCTCACGCCGGACGGGGGTATAAAGGCAATCAGCCCCAGCATTTT

J gene: TRBJ2-5
D gene: .
clone size: .
V gene: TRBV4-1
CDR3 protein: CASSPVGGETQYF
CDR3 DNA: TGCGCCAGCAGCCCCGTGGGCGGGGAGACCCAGTACTTC

J gene: TRBJ1-3
D gene: .
clone size: .
V gene: TRBV7-9
CDR3 protein: CASSLSLGNTIYF
CDR3 DNA: TGTGCCAGCAGCTTGAGTCTTGGAAACACCATATATTTT

J gene: TRBJ1-2
D gene: TRBD1
clone size: .
V gene: TRBV5-8
CDR3 protein: CASSFPLDRDGGNGYTF
CDR3 DNA: TGTGCCAGCAGCTTTCCCCTAGACAGGGACGGCGGAAATGGCTACACCTTC

J gene: TRBJ2-2
D gene: TRBD2
clone size: .
V gene: TRBV19
CDR3 protein: CASRTWTSGRGAGELFF
CDR3 DNA: TGTGCCAGTAGGACCTGGACTAGCGGGAGAGGGGCCGGGGAGCTGTTTTTT

J gene: TRBJ2-7
D gene: .
clone size: .
V gene: TRBV5-6
CDR3 protein: CASSSVSYEQYF
CDR3 DNA: TGTGCCAGCAGCTCAGTCTCCTACGAGCAGTACTTC